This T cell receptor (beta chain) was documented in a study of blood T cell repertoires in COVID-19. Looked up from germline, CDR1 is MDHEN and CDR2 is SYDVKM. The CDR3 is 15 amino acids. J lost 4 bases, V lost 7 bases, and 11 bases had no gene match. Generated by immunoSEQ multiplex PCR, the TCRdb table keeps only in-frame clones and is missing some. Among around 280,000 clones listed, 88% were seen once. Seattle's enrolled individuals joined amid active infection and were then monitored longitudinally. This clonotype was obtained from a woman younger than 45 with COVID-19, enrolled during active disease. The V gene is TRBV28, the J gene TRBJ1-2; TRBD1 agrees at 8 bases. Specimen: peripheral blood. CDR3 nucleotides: TGTGCCAGCAACTTCTTCCGGGACAGGACCTATGGCTACACCTTC. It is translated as CASNFFRDRTYGYTF.